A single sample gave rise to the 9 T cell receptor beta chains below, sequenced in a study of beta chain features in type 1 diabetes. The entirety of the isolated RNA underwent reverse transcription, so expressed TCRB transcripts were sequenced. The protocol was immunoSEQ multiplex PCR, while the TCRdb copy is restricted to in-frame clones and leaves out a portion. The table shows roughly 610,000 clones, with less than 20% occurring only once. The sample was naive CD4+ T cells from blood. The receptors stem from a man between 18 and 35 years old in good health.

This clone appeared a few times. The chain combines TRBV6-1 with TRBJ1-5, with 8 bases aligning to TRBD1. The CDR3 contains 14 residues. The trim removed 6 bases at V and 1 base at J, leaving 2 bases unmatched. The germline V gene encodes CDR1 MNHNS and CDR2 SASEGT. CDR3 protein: CASRRQGSNQPQHF. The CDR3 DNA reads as TGTGCCAGCAGAAGACAGGGGAGCAATCAGCCCCAGCATTTT.

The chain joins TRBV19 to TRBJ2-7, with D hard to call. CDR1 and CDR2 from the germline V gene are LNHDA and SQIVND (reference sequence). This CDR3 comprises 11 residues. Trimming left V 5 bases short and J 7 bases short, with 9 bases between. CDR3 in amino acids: CASSDRGEQYF. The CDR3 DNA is TGTGCCAGTAGTGACCGTGGAGAGCAGTACTTC. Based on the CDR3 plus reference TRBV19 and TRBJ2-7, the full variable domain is DGGITQSPKYLFRKEGQNVTLSCEQNLNHDAMYWYRQDPGQGLRLIYYSQIVNDFQKGDIAEGYSVSREKKESFPLTVTSAQKNPTAFYLCASSDRGEQYFGPGTRLTVT.

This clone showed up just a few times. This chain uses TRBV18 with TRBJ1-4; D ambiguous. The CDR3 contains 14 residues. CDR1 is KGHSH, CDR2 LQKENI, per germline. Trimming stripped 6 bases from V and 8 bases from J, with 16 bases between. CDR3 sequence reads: CASSPPLTEEKLFF. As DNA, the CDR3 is TGTGCCAGCTCTCCCCCCTTGACTGAGGAAAAACTGTTTTTT.

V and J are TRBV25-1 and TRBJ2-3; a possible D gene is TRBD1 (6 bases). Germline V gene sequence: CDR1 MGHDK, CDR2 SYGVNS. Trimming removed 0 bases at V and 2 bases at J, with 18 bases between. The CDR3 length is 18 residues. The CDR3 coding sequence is TGTGCCAGCAGTGAATACGAGGGGGTTTCTACTGTCACAGATACGCAGTATTTT. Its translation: CASSEYEGVSTVTDTQYF.

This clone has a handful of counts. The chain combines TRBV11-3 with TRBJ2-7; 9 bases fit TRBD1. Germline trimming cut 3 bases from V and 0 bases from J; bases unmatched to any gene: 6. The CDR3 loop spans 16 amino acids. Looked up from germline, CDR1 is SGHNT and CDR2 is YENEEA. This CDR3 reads CASSFRGQGASYEQYF. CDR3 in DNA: TGTGCCAGCAGCTTCAGGGGACAGGGAGCCTCCTACGAGCAGTACTTC.

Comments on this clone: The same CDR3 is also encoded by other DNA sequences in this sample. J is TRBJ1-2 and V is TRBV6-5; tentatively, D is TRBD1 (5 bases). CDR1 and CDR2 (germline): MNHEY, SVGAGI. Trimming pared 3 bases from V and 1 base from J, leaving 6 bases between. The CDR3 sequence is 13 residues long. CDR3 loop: CASSYDSNYGYTF. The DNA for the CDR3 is TGTGCCAGCAGTTATGACAGTAACTATGGCTACACCTTC.

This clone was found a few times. The chain's CDR3 is CASSQSPEDREANYGYTF. In DNA form, the CDR3 reads TGCGCCAGCAGTCAATCGCCCGAAGACAGGGAAGCTAACTATGGCTACACCTTC. The chain couples TRBV23-1 to TRBJ1-2; 7 bases line up with TRBD1. TRBV23-1 is filed as an ORF, its function uncertain. The CDR3 has 18 amino acids. V was clipped by 0 bases and J by 0 bases; unmatched bases: 10.

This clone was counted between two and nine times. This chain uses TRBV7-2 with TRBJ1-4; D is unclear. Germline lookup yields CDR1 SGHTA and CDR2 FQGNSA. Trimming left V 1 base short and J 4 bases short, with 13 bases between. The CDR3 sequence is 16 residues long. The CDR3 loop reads CASSLGRGSFNEKLFF. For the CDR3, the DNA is TGTGCCAGCAGCTTAGGGCGTGGCTCGTTTAATGAAAAACTGTTTTTT.

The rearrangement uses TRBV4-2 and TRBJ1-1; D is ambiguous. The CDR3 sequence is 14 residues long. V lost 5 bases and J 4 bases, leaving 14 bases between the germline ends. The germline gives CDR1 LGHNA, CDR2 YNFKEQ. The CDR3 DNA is TGTGCCAGCAGCTCCCCTGTTGGGCGCACTGAAGCTTTCTTT. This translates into CASSSPVGRTEAFF.